This passage covers 26 T cell receptor beta chains from one sample sequenced in a study of cytomegalovirus exposure and HLA in healthy donors. Both 60 Vbeta primers and 13 Jbeta primers went into the PCR. TCRdb's table, derived via immunoSEQ multiplex PCR, lists solely in-frame clones and lacks some. Seen here are 150,000 or so clones, under 90% observed once, and the top ten hold 1.5% to 2.5%. Sequenced material: PBMCs. These receptors were collected from a man aged 18 to 30 in good health and CMV-seronegative.

The J gene is TRBJ1-1, the V gene TRBV30; D uncertain. V lost 4 bases to trimming and J lost 1 base, with 13 bases between them. This CDR3 comprises 14 residues. CDR1 and CDR2 (germline): GTSNPN, SVGIG (reference sequence). In nucleotides, the CDR3 is TGTGCCTGGACTGGTGGGCTCGCGAACACTGAAGCTTTCTTT. As protein: CAWTGGLANTEAFF.

This sequence joins TRBV2 and TRBJ1-2, with D maybe TRBD1 (6 bases). The CDR3 totals 14 residues. Trimming cost V 2 bases and J 2 bases, with 9 bases left between them. The germline CDR1 and CDR2 sequences are SNHLY and FYNNEI. CDR3 region: CASSEQGRNYGYTF. The CDR3 DNA is TGTGCCAGCAGTGAACAGGGGCGCAACTATGGCTACACCTTC.

This clone was counted a single time. The CDR3 loop reads CASSWGLLGETQYF. In DNA, the CDR3 is TGCGCCAGCAGCTGGGGACTGCTTGGGGAGACCCAGTACTTC. The genes are TRBV4-3 and TRBJ2-5; TRBD2 might be the D (6 bases). Germline lookup yields CDR1 LGHNA and CDR2 YSLEER. CDR3 length: 14 amino acids. Trimming cost V 5 bases and J 5 bases, with 15 bases left between them.

This clone was observed once. Other nucleotide sequences from this sample produce the same CDR3. The gene calls are TRBV9 and TRBJ2-5, with D maybe TRBD2 (6 bases). Germline CDR1 SGDLS, CDR2 YYNGEE. Trimming left V 2 bases short and J 2 bases short, with 10 bases between. The CDR3 has 14 amino acids. The CDR3 region has the DNA TGTGCCAGCAGCGTCGGGGGTAGTCAAGAGACCCAGTACTTC. Translated, it gives CASSVGGSQETQYF.

The CDR3 coding sequence is TGTGCCAGCACCCACGACAGGATACCTGAAGCTTTCTTT. Translation gives CASTHDRIPEAFF. The chain couples TRBV7-9 to TRBJ1-1, with TRBD1 as a possible D gene (6 bases). CDR1 is SEHNR, CDR2 FQNEAQ, per germline (reference sequence). The CDR3 extends over 13 amino acids. Trimming removed 7 bases from V and 6 bases from J, with 15 bases in between.

The rearrangement links TRBV27 to TRBJ2-2; 9 nucleotides align to TRBD2. Germline CDR1 is MNHEY and CDR2 is SMNVEV (reference sequence). The CDR3 sequence is 15 residues long. V trimming: 2 bases; J trimming: 4 bases; junction bases outside the gene matches: 2. The CDR3 coding sequence is TGTGCCAGCAGTTTAGCGGGGGGGGTCACCGGGGAGCTGTTTTTT. Translation gives CASSLAGGVTGELFF.

The J gene is TRBJ2-1, the V gene TRBV27; the D gene is possibly TRBD2 (6 bases). Trimming removed 6 bases from V and 1 base from J, with 13 bases in between. Germline V gene sequence: CDR1 MNHEY, CDR2 SMNVEV (reference sequence). The CDR3 has 15 amino acids. The DNA for the CDR3 is TGTGCCAGCAGGTGGGACTCCAATTCCTACAATGAGCAGTTCTTC. Amino acids: CASRWDSNSYNEQFF.

The chain uses TRBV6-4 and TRBJ1-3; 7 bases are a match to TRBD1. The CDR3 is made up of 16 amino acids. J gave up 4 bases and V 2 bases, and 8 bases lay outside the gene matches. Germline CDR1 is MRHNA and CDR2 is SNTAGT. The CDR3 DNA sequence: TGTGCCAGCAGTGACCCTAACCGAGGGGGCGGAAACACCATATATTTT. Protein sequence: CASSDPNRGGGNTIYF.

The gene calls are TRBV7-9 and TRBJ1-1; TRBD1 agrees at 10 bases. Trimming cost V 5 bases and J 1 base; bases outside gene matches: 7. The CDR3 spans 16 residues. Germline CDR1 SEHNR, CDR2 FQNEAQ (reference sequence). CDR3 DNA sequence: TGTGCCAGCAGCCCCCGGACAGGGGGGGCGAACACTGAAGCTTTCTTT. Amino acid sequence: CASSPRTGGANTEAFF.

The V gene is TRBV2, the J gene TRBJ2-7; TRBD2 might be the D (6 bases). V gave up 3 bases and J gave up 3 bases, with 9 bases separating them. The V gene's germline CDR1 is SNHLY and CDR2 FYNNEI. The CDR3 is 13 amino acids. This chain's CDR3 is CASSDREFYEQYF. CDR3 in DNA: TGTGCCAGCAGTGATCGGGAGTTCTACGAGCAGTACTTC.

This chain joins TRBV23-1 and TRBJ2-7; 11 bases map to TRBD1. TRBV23-1 is an open reading frame whose function is uncertain. This CDR3 region has 16 residues. The trim removed 2 bases at V and 3 bases at J, leaving 6 bases unmatched. CDR3 in amino acids: CASSQPGTGGIYEQYF. As DNA, the CDR3 is TGCGCCAGCAGTCAACCAGGGACAGGGGGGATCTACGAGCAGTACTTC.

The chain uses TRBV6-4 and TRBJ2-3; 12 bases line up with TRBD2. The CDR3 spans 18 residues. Unmatched junction bases numbered 11, after V lost 4 bases and J lost 3 bases. Germline CDR1 is MRHNA and CDR2 is SNTAGT. This chain's CDR3 is CASSATSGGPGSTDTQYF. CDR3 bases: TGTGCCAGCAGTGCGACTAGCGGGGGCCCGGGGTCGACAGATACGCAGTATTTT.

In nucleotides, the CDR3 is TGTGCCAGCAGCACCCTGGGACAGGGAAATAACTATGGCTACACCTTC. Its protein is CASSTLGQGNNYGYTF. This chain links TRBV11-2 with TRBJ1-2; 9 bases are shared with TRBD1. V was clipped by 5 bases and J by 1 base; unmatched bases: 8. Germline V gene data show CDR1 as SGHAT and CDR2 as FQNNGV. The CDR3 spans 16 residues.

CDR3 DNA sequence: TGTGCCAGCAGCCCCTTACAGAGATGGTACGAGCAGTACTTC. It is translated as CASSPLQRWYEQYF. The V call is TRBV7-2, the J call TRBJ2-7, with no clear D. CDR1 is SGHTA and CDR2 is FQGNSA in the germline V gene. V was trimmed by 5 bases and J by 4 bases, leaving 15 bases between them. This CDR3 comprises 14 residues.

A single count supports this clone. The chain uses TRBV28 and TRBJ1-2, with 7 bases fitting TRBD1. Germline V gives CDR1 MDHEN, CDR2 SYDVKM. This CDR3 has 13 amino acids. V gave up 3 bases and J gave up 5 bases; unmatched junction bases: 3. CDR3 sequence (DNA): TGTGCCAGCAGTTTGAACAGGGGATATGGCTACACCTTC. It is translated as CASSLNRGYGYTF.

The rearrangement joins TRBV19 to TRBJ2-3, with 11 nucleotides matching TRBD2. The CDR3 is 16 amino acids. Germline V lookup: CDR1 LNHDA, CDR2 SQIVND (reference sequence). V lost 8 bases and J lost 2; bases outside the gene matches: 9. The chain's CDR3 is CASRLAGGYPTDTQYF. DNA of the CDR3: TGTGCCAGTCGGCTAGCGGGAGGCTACCCCACAGATACGCAGTATTTT.

The CDR3 protein is CASSQGGGGYEQYF. The CDR3 DNA sequence: TGCGCCAGCAGCCAAGGAGGAGGCGGGTACGAGCAGTACTTC. This chain links TRBV4-3 with TRBJ2-7; maybe TRBD2 (5 bases). Germline lookup yields CDR1 LGHNA and CDR2 YSLEER. The V and J ends lost 1 base and 4 bases respectively, with 11 bases between them. This CDR3 is built from 14 residues.

The J gene is TRBJ1-2, the V gene TRBV4-1, with D possibly TRBD1 on 5 matching bases. Trimming stripped 5 bases from V and 0 bases from J, with 19 bases between. The CDR3 runs 17 residues. CDR1 is MGHRA, CDR2 YSYEKL, per germline. The DNA for the CDR3 is TGCGCCAGCAGCTACGGGACTCTTGCTTCTTCTAACTATGGCTACACCTTC. Amino acids: CASSYGTLASSNYGYTF.

In its sample, this clone was seen a few times. This rearrangement joins TRBV7-6 to TRBJ1-1; the D gene is possibly TRBD1 (6 bases). The CDR3 is made up of 14 amino acids. The germline V gene encodes CDR1 SGHVS and CDR2 FNYEAQ. With 5 bases removed from V and 1 base from J, the gap between germline ends came to 11 bases. The CDR3 here is CASSAWDKNTEAFF. In nucleotides, the CDR3 is TGTGCCAGCAGCGCCTGGGACAAGAACACTGAAGCTTTCTTT.

As to this clone: Other nucleotide sequences in the sample specify the same CDR3. The chain couples TRBV5-1 to TRBJ2-5; D not resolved. The CDR3 length is 13 residues. Germline assignment: CDR1 SGHRS and CDR2 YFSETQ. The germline V and J ends were trimmed by 0 bases and 3 bases, with 6 bases remaining between them. The CDR3 region is CASSLEAEETQYF. As DNA, the CDR3 is TGCGCCAGCAGCTTGGAGGCGGAAGAGACCCAGTACTTC.

The chain employs TRBV6-5 and TRBJ2-3; 11 bases fit TRBD2. Unmatched junction bases numbered 2, after V lost 0 bases and J lost 3 bases. The CDR3 covers 16 residues. CDR1 and CDR2 from the germline V gene are MNHEY and SVGAGI. The DNA of the CDR3 is TGTGCCAGCAGTTACTCACTAGCGGGGGTAACAGATACGCAGTATTTT. It specifies CASSYSLAGVTDTQYF.

This clone was seen only once. J is TRBJ2-3 and V is TRBV19; no clear D gene. This CDR3 has 12 amino acids. V lost 8 bases and J 4 bases, leaving 10 bases between the germline ends. Germline loops: CDR1 LNHDA, CDR2 SQIVND (reference sequence). CDR3 bases: TGTGCCAGTCAACAGAGTGCAGATACGCAGTATTTT. It yields the protein CASQQSADTQYF.

This chain links TRBV7-9 with TRBJ1-4, with D possibly being TRBD1 (5 bases). Between the trimmed V and J ends, which lost 4 bases and 0 bases, there was a span of 15 bases. The CDR3 consists of 17 residues. Germline V gene lookup returns CDR1 SEHNR and CDR2 FQNEAQ (reference sequence). The CDR3 loop reads CASSSFEAGPTNEKLFF. The CDR3 coding sequence is TGTGCCAGCAGCTCCTTTGAGGCAGGGCCAACTAATGAAAAACTGTTTTTT.

The chain uses TRBV2 and TRBJ1-2, with a weak D call TRBD1 (5 bases). Germline V lookup: CDR1 SNHLY, CDR2 FYNNEI. The CDR3 is 13 residues long. Between the trimmed V and J ends, which lost 2 bases and 2 bases, there was a span of 6 bases. The CDR3 is CASSEQGNYGYTF. DNA for the CDR3: TGTGCCAGCAGTGAACAGGGCAACTATGGCTACACCTTC. The full variable domain, with the rest looked up from reference TRBV2 and TRBJ1-2, is EPEVTQTPSHQVTQMGQEVILRCVPISNHLYFYWYRQILGQKVEFLVSFYNNEISEKSEIFDDQFSVERPDGSNFTLKIRSTKLEDSAMYFCASSEQGNYGYTFGSGTRLTVV.

The chain has TRBV28 and TRBJ1-2; D uncertain. The CDR3 has 13 residues. Germline CDR1 and CDR2: MDHEN and SYDVKM. V was pared by 3 bases and J by 4 bases, with 9 bases between. The CDR3 spells CASSFGDAYGYTF. CDR3 coding DNA: TGTGCCAGCAGTTTCGGGGATGCCTATGGCTACACCTTC.

The V gene is TRBV7-2, the J gene TRBJ2-7; TRBD2 aligns across 13 bases. In germline, CDR1 is SGHTA, CDR2 FQGNSA. The CDR3 is 17 amino acids. Trimming at V came to 3 bases and at J to 3 bases, leaving 8 bases not matched to a gene. The CDR3 sequence is CASSFILAGGTYYEQYF. DNA for the CDR3: TGTGCCAGCAGCTTTATACTAGCGGGGGGGACTTACTACGAGCAGTACTTC.